Presented here are 8 T cell receptor beta chains from one specimen sequenced in a study of CD8 T cells in Susac syndrome. A quantity of roughly 0.5 to 1 ug RNA underwent reverse transcription using random hexamers. TCRdb reprocessed the immunoSEQ multiplex PCR reads via MiXCR and lists one record per CDR3 protein. The sample gives 150,000 to 200,000 distinct CDR3 sequences, 90% to 95% of which show up once; around 0.15% is in the top ten. Specimen: CD4+ T cells from PBMCs. Receptor source: a human donor in good health.

This chain links TRBV20-1 with TRBJ1-1; 8 bases map to TRBD1. V trimming: 3 bases; J trimming: 1 base; junction bases outside the gene matches: 7. Germline V gene data show CDR1 as DFQATT and CDR2 as SNEGSKA (reference sequence). The CDR3 totals 15 residues. The CDR3 spells CSARRTGYPNTEAFF. As DNA, the CDR3 is TGCAGTGCTAGGCGGACAGGGTATCCGAACACTGAAGCTTTCTTT.

The chain links TRBV30 to TRBJ1-4, with D tentatively TRBD1 (6 bases). The germline gives CDR1 GTSNPN, CDR2 SVGIG (reference sequence). This CDR3 spans 11 amino acids. CDR3 sequence reads: CGGGRREKLFF. CDR3 DNA sequence: TGTGGCGGGGGGCGCCGAGAAAAACTGTTTTTT.

V gene TRBV20-1 combines with J gene TRBJ2-2, with D perhaps TRBD1 (5 bases). This CDR3 has 14 residues. V shed 1 base and J shed 2 bases, with 8 bases lying between them. Germline V gene data show CDR1 as DFQATT and CDR2 as SNEGSKA (reference sequence). CDR3 nucleotides: TGCAGTGCTAGAGTGGACACCAACACCGGGGAGCTGTTTTTT. It is translated as CSARVDTNTGELFF.

V and J are TRBV7-3 and TRBJ2-1; possibly TRBD1 for D (5 bases). Germline V gene sequence: CDR1 SGHTA, CDR2 FQGTGA. V lost 5 bases and J lost 8, with 16 bases in between. The CDR3 runs to 14 residues. The CDR3 here is CASSITGVGDEQFF. DNA for the CDR3: TGTGCCAGCAGCATTACAGGTGTGGGCGATGAGCAGTTCTTC.

The CDR3 sequence: CASSPIEGNTEAFF. CDR3 coding DNA: TGTGCCAGCTCACCGATAGAGGGAAACACTGAAGCTTTCTTT. The chain uses TRBV18 and TRBJ1-1; D gene unclear. Trimming pared 3 bases from V and 2 bases from J, leaving 10 bases between. Germline V gives CDR1 KGHSH, CDR2 LQKENI. The CDR3 has 14 amino acids.

The J gene is TRBJ1-4, the V gene TRBV3-1; TRBD1 is a possible D gene (6 bases). Germline-derived CDR1 and CDR2 are LGHDT and YNNKEL (reference sequence). This CDR3 has 13 residues. Trimming shortened V by 6 bases and J by 5 bases, and 10 bases separated the two germline ends. The CDR3 is CASSSGQNEKLFF. The CDR3 DNA is TGTGCCAGCAGTTCCGGACAGAATGAAAAACTGTTTTTT.

This rearrangement joins TRBV5-1 to TRBJ2-1; possible D gene TRBD2, 5 bases. The CDR3 has 16 amino acids. Trimming removed 0 bases at V and 1 base at J, with 11 bases between. Germline lookup yields CDR1 SGHRS and CDR2 YFSETQ. CDR3 DNA: TGCGCCAGCAGCTTGGCGGGAAAAAGTTCCTACAATGAGCAGTTCTTC. Translating gives CASSLAGKSSYNEQFF.

This chain links TRBV29-1 with TRBJ2-5, with D possibly TRBD1 on 6 matching bases. This CDR3 is 13 amino acids long. Trimming cost V 6 bases and J 5 bases, with 16 bases left between them. Germline V lookup: CDR1 SQVTM, CDR2 ANQGSEA. The CDR3 nucleotides read TGCAGCGTGCAACAGGGTTCTGGGGAGACCCAGTACTTC. Its protein is CSVQQGSGETQYF.